Presented here are 8 T cell receptor beta chains from one specimen sequenced in a study of cytomegalovirus exposure and HLA in healthy donors. PCR involved 60 Vbeta and 13 Jbeta primers. Using immunoSEQ multiplex PCR, the repertoire was profiled, and TCRdb retains in-frame clones only, with some absent. The data show 90,000 to 150,000 clones, with roughly 70% seen just once and roughly 12% held by the top ten. The sample taken for sequencing was PBMCs. These receptors all come from a woman aged 45-60 years in good health and CMV-seropositive.

In its sample, this clone was seen a few times. The genes are TRBV30 and TRBJ1-5; unclear D gene. Germline CDR1 is GTSNPN and CDR2 is SVGIG (reference sequence). The CDR3 runs 15 residues. V dropped 0 bases and J dropped 4 bases, with 13 bases sitting between them. Here the CDR3 DNA reads TGTGCCTGGAGTGTGGGTGCAGGCGGGAATCAGCCCCAGCATTTT. Its translation: CAWSVGAGGNQPQHF.

CDR3 protein: CSAMGGTGNTIYF. Here the CDR3 DNA reads TGCAGCGCCATGGGGGGGACTGGAAACACCATATATTTT. The V call is TRBV29-1, the J call TRBJ1-3; maybe TRBD1 (5 bases). V lost 7 bases, J lost 2 bases, and 12 bases lay in between. Germline V CDR1 and CDR2: SQVTM, ANQGSEA. CDR3 length equals 13 residues. Full variable domain (missing parts from reference TRBV29-1 and TRBJ1-3): SAVISQKPSRDICQRGTSLTIQCQVDSQVTMMFWYRQQPGQSLTLIATANQGSEATYESGFVIDKFPISRPNLTFSTLTVSNMSPEDSSIYLCSAMGGTGNTIYFGEGSWLTVV.

The count of this clone is one. The chain joins TRBV7-2 to TRBJ1-1; 8 bases align to TRBD1. The CDR3 loop spans 13 amino acids. The germline V gene has CDR1 SGHTA and CDR2 FQGNSA. Trimming removed 2 bases from V and 7 bases from J; junction bases left unmatched: 3. For the CDR3, the DNA is TGTGCCAGCAGCTTACAGGGGGCGGGTGAAGCTTTCTTT. Translating it yields CASSLQGAGEAFF.

The chain links TRBV18 to TRBJ2-7, with 8 bases fitting TRBD1. The CDR3 has 12 amino acids. Germline values: CDR1 KGHSH, CDR2 LQKENI. V was pared by 6 bases and J by 2 bases, with 0 bases of the junction left unmatched. CDR3 amino acids: CASSTGAYEQYF. The CDR3 DNA reads TGTGCCAGCTCGACAGGGGCCTACGAGCAGTACTTC.

V is TRBV29-1 and J is TRBJ1-4; D may be TRBD1 (5 bases). Germline CDR1 reads SQVTM; CDR2 reads ANQGSEA. CDR3 length equals 13 residues. V was shortened by 2 bases and J by 4 bases, with 8 bases between the two germline ends. CDR3 loop: CSVEKQGNEKLFF. The CDR3 DNA reads TGCAGCGTTGAAAAGCAGGGTAATGAAAAACTGTTTTTT.

The chain uses TRBV6-6 and TRBJ2-6; 8 bases line up with TRBD1. J was trimmed by 2 bases and V by 5 bases; bases with no gene match: 5. Looked up from germline, CDR1 is MNHNY and CDR2 is SVGAGI (reference sequence). The CDR3 contains 16 residues. CDR3 amino acids: CASSTLTGAGANVLTF. The CDR3 bases are TGTGCCAGCAGTACCTTGACAGGGGCTGGGGCCAACGTCCTGACTTTC.

The chain uses TRBV4-3 and TRBJ2-1, with D maybe TRBD2 (6 bases). Trimming stripped 5 bases from V and 0 bases from J, with 8 bases between. The germline gives CDR1 LGHNA, CDR2 YSLEER. The CDR3 length is 14 residues. CDR3 residues: CASSKDYSYNEQFF. The CDR3 DNA reads TGCGCCAGCAGCAAGGACTACTCCTACAATGAGCAGTTCTTC.

This clone was recorded once. The V call is TRBV6-1, the J call TRBJ1-6, with a possible D match to TRBD1 (5 bases). The length of the CDR3 is 17 residues. CDR1 MNHNS and CDR2 SASEGT come from the germline V gene. The V gene lost 3 bases and the J gene lost 9 bases, with 21 bases spanning the gap. The CDR3 bases are TGTGCCAGCAGTGATATAATCGGTCGGGGGTTTGGTTCACCCCTCCACTTT. Translation: CASSDIIGRGFGSPLHF.